The T cell receptor beta chain described here comes from a study of T cells in Graves' hyperthyroidism and ophthalmopathy. The wider study: At initial diagnosis, before any treatment had begun, peripheral blood was obtained.

In its sample, this clonotype was seen a few times. Its antigen is not identified. RNA transcripts yielded amplified TCR beta CDR3 regions. TCR CDR3 regions were first amplified by RT-PCR with HTBI primers. TCRdb fed the multiplex PCR reads into MiXCR, producing one record per CDR3 protein. The sample holds more than 300,000 distinct CDR3 sequences, less than 20% seen once. Diagnosis relied on clinical symptoms, serum thyroxine and TRAb, thyroid ultrasound and orbital computed tomography. The PBMCs had their origin in around 9.1 ml of fresh peripheral blood. This CDR3 has 15 residues. In germline, CDR1 is SGHRS, CDR2 YFSETQ. J was trimmed by 1 base and V by 5 bases; bases with no gene match: 5. General study points: Peripheral blood also featured most of the thyroid clonotypes expanded above 0.001.

This sequence originates from a man between 18 and 35 years old with Graves' ophthalmopathy. The sequenced material came from blood. The chain recombines TRBV5-1 with TRBJ2-7; 11 bases are shared with TRBD2. CDR3 region: CASRVSSGGSYEQYF. CDR3 coding DNA: TGCGCCAGCAGGGTATCTAGCGGGGGGTCCTACGAGCAGTACTTC.